These T cell receptor beta chains were read from a single sample in a study of blood T cell repertoires in COVID-19. This table comes from immunoSEQ multiplex PCR, and its TCRdb copy is limited to in-frame clones, with some not included. The sample holds around 140,000 clones, over 70% seen once. Sequencing was carried out using peripheral blood. The source is a man aged 45-65 years with active COVID-19. CDR3s include the opening cysteine and the closing phenylalanine or tryptophan. The order of the fields is J gene, V gene, clone size, D gene, CDR3 length, CDR3 DNA, CDR3 protein. D genes are given only for firm matches. Not all rows give a size; the values are once, few, many and, for expanded clones, a class.

TRBJ2-1 | TRBV2 | NA | TRBD2 | 15 | TGTGCCAGCAGTGACGGGCTAGCGGGGCACAATGAGCAGTTCTTC | CASSDGLAGHNEQFF
TRBJ1-6 | TRBV2 | NA | NA | 13 | TGTGCCGCGAAGGGGCAGGGGAATTCACCCCTCCACTTT | CAAKGQGNSPLHF
TRBJ2-7 | TRBV20-1 | NA | TRBD2 | 11 | TGCAGTGTCAGAGGCGGGAGCGAGCAGTACTTC | CSVRGGSEQYF
TRBJ1-1 | TRBV4-1 | few | NA | 16 | TGCGCCAGCAGCCAAGCCCCCAACAGGGTGGGCACTGAAGCTTTCTTT | CASSQAPNRVGTEAFF
TRBJ2-7 | TRBV6-5 | NA | NA | 12 | TGTGCCAGCAGAGCCAATTTGGCGGTGCAGTACTTC | CASRANLAVQYF
TRBJ1-2 | TRBV23-1 | NA | TRBD1 | 13 | TGCGCCAGCAGCCAAGCCACGGACAGGGCGGATACCTTC | CASSQATDRADTF
TRBJ1-2 | TRBV12-3/TRBV12-4 | NA | TRBD1 | 13 | TGTGCCAGCAGTGCCGGGACAGATTATGGCTACACCTTC | CASSAGTDYGYTF
TRBJ2-3 | TRBV11-2 | NA | NA | 13 | TGTGCCAGCAGCTTAGATAGAGCAGATACGCAGTATTTT | CASSLDRADTQYF
TRBJ2-3 | TRBV12-3/TRBV12-4 | NA | NA | 13 | TGTGCCAGCAGCCCGGACTCCACAGATACGCAGTATTTT | CASSPDSTDTQYF
TRBJ2-1 | TRBV7-9 | NA | NA | 12 | TGTGCCAGCAGCCCAGACTCCGGGGAGCAGTTCTTC | CASSPDSGEQFF
TRBJ1-2 | TRBV16 | NA | TRBD1 | 15 | TGTGCCAGCAGCCAATCGACCCAGGGGGTCTATGGCTACACCTTC | CASSQSTQGVYGYTF
TRBJ2-3 | TRBV7-8 | NA | TRBD2 | 13 | TGTGCCAGCAGCTTAGGGCTAGCGGGGGCCCCCCGTTTT | CASSLGLAGAPRF
TRBJ2-1 | TRBV6-1 | NA | TRBD2 | 16 | TGTGCCAGCAGTGAAACTCTGGCTAGCGGGGGGGGAGAGCAGTTCTTC | CASSETLASGGGEQFF
TRBJ1-4 | TRBV4-3 | NA | TRBD1 | 15 | TGCGCCAGCAGCGACAGGGGGCTGGGTGGTGAAAAACTGTTTTTT | CASSDRGLGGEKLFF
TRBJ2-7 | TRBV27 | NA | TRBD1 | 16 | TGTGCCAGCAGTTCCGGGGAGACAGGGCGACGTTCCGAGCAGTACTTC | CASSSGETGRRSEQYF
TRBJ2-7 | TRBV3-1/TRBV3-2 | NA | NA | 13 | TGTGCCAGCAGCCAAGATACGGCCGGGGGGCAGTACTTC | CASSQDTAGGQYF
TRBJ2-1 | TRBV4-3 | once | TRBD2 | 16 | TGCGCCAGCAGCCAATCGACTAGCGTTATATACAATGAGCAGTTCTTC | CASSQSTSVIYNEQFF
TRBJ1-1 | TRBV5-1 | NA | TRBD1 | 16 | TGCGCCAGCAGCCCGGCTATCGGGACAGGGGTCACTGAAGCTTTCTTT | CASSPAIGTGVTEAFF
TRBJ1-2 | TRBV28 | NA | NA | 15 | TGTGCCAGCGGGAGGGGAAGGACAGCTAACTATGGCTACACCTTC | CASGRGRTANYGYTF
TRBJ1-2 | TRBV27 | NA | TRBD1 | 13 | TGTGCCAGCAGGCTGACAGGGGGCGATGGCTACACCTTC | CASRLTGGDGYTF
TRBJ1-3 | TRBV11-3 | NA | TRBD1 | 17 | TGTGCCAGCAGCTCCTCCGGGACAGCCCTCTCTGGAAACACCATATATTTT | CASSSSGTALSGNTIYF
TRBJ2-7 | TRBV2 | NA | NA | 14 | TGTGCCAGCAGTGACTTATTTGAGACCTACGAGCAGTACTTC | CASSDLFETYEQYF